The T cell receptor beta chain under discussion was sequenced for a study of T cell responses to AZD1222 COVID-19 vaccine. V was pared by 6 bases and J by 8 bases, with 4 bases of the junction left unmatched. This CDR3 contains 13 residues. As to this clone: Its target is unknown.

Clones were sequenced by immunoSEQ multiplex PCR, and TCRdb holds only the in-frame ones, with some missing. The table lists about 150,000 clones, 75% to 95% of them singletons. Findings and limits, study-wide: Vaccination with two AZD1222 doses was followed by a rise in Spike-specific TCR breadth and depth. Baseline seropositives among AZD1222 recipients totaled only six.

The receptor was isolated from an adult in good health. Sequenced here: peripheral blood, sampled on day 0 of AZD1222 vaccination. The genes are TRBV12-3 or TRBV12-4 and TRBJ1-2; 12 nucleotides align to TRBD1. CDR3 nucleotides: TGTGCCAGCAGGGGACAGGGGGCTGGCGGCTACACCTTC. This encodes CASRGQGAGGYTF.